These 29 T cell receptor beta chains came from one sample sequenced in a study of shared clonotypes between healthy human individuals. CD45RO-negative cells were positively selected for CCR7, leaving out terminally differentiated effector memory CD45RA+ cells. The method was immunoSEQ multiplex PCR; TCRdb's version includes in-frame clones alone and lacks a portion of them. The sample records roughly 770,000 clones, about 96% being singletons. The source material was naive CD8+ T cells sorted from blood. The source of these receptors is a man in his thirties or forties in good health.

The rearrangement links TRBV29-1 to TRBJ2-1, with 8 bases aligning to TRBD2. CDR1 and CDR2 from the germline V gene are SQVTM and ANQGSEA. CDR3 length: 15 amino acids. V lost 3 bases to trimming and J lost 9 bases; unmatched junction nucleotides: 13. CDR3: CSVEGLAGFLGEQFF. The CDR3 region has the DNA TGCAGCGTTGAGGGGTTAGCGGGATTTCTCGGTGAGCAGTTCTTC.

This chain uses TRBV15 with TRBJ2-7; D remains ambiguous. V was cut by 0 bases and J by 3 bases, with 9 bases left in between. Per germline, CDR1 LNHNV and CDR2 YYDKDF (reference sequence). The CDR3 runs to 14 residues. DNA of the CDR3: TGTGCCACCAGCAGAGATCGCCCCCTCTACGAGCAGTACTTC. Amino acid sequence: CATSRDRPLYEQYF.

V gene TRBV7-8 combines with J gene TRBJ2-7, with D possibly matching TRBD2 (6 bases). CDR3 length equals 16 residues. Germline V gene sequence: CDR1 SGHVS, CDR2 FQNEAQ. V lost 7 bases to trimming and J lost 7 bases, with 26 bases between them. Here the CDR3 DNA reads TGTGCCAGCACCCAATCCCCTGAAGCGTACGCGGGAGAGCAGTACTTC. Its translation is CASTQSPEAYAGEQYF.

This sequence joins TRBV27 and TRBJ2-5; 7 bases agree with TRBD2. Germline CDR1 reads MNHEY; CDR2 reads SMNVEV (reference sequence). The J segment lost 2 bases and the V segment lost 7 bases, leaving 13 bases of the junction unmatched. The CDR3 runs 16 residues. For the CDR3, the DNA is TGTGCCAGCAATACCGGGACTACCCTAAAACAAGAGACCCAGTACTTC. Translation: CASNTGTTLKQETQYF.

The genes are TRBV20-1 and TRBJ1-1, with TRBD1 as a possible D gene (6 bases). V lost 4 bases and J lost 5, with 8 bases in between. Germline-derived CDR1 and CDR2 are DFQATT and SNEGSKA (reference sequence). The CDR3 contains 11 residues. The CDR3 here is CSATQGTEAFF. The DNA for the CDR3 is TGCAGTGCTACTCAGGGGACTGAAGCTTTCTTT.

The rearrangement uses TRBV10-3 and TRBJ2-7, with D tentatively TRBD1 (5 bases). Looked up from germline, CDR1 is ENHRY and CDR2 is SYGVKD. The CDR3 is 15 amino acids. V was cut by 3 bases and J by 0 bases, with 12 bases left in between. The CDR3 loop reads CAISDRQPSSYEQYF. CDR3 coding DNA: TGTGCCATCAGTGACAGACAGCCCTCCTCCTACGAGCAGTACTTC.

This chain connects TRBV5-1 to TRBJ2-3; D is uncertain. The V and J ends lost 2 bases and 0 bases respectively, with 13 bases between them. CDR1 and CDR2 (germline): SGHRS, YFSETQ. This CDR3 contains 16 residues. CDR3 protein: CASSFPDGSSTDTQYF. DNA for the CDR3: TGCGCCAGCAGCTTCCCTGACGGATCTAGCACAGATACGCAGTATTTT.

V is TRBV4-1 and J is TRBJ2-7; no reliable D call. Germline lookup yields CDR1 MGHRA and CDR2 YSYEKL. Trimming took off 0 bases at V and 1 base at J, with 10 bases between the two ends. The CDR3 runs to 15 residues. This chain's CDR3 is CASSQDLDRSYEQYF. The DNA for the CDR3 is TGCGCCAGCAGCCAAGATCTGGACCGGTCCTACGAGCAGTACTTC.

The chain employs TRBV11-3 and TRBJ2-1; TRBD1 agrees at 10 bases. The CDR3 runs 15 residues. V trimming: 4 bases; J trimming: 5 bases; junction bases outside the gene matches: 5. Germline values: CDR1 SGHNT, CDR2 YENEEA. The CDR3 here is CASSSPGQGHNEQFF. CDR3 nucleotide sequence: TGTGCCAGCAGCTCCCCGGGACAGGGGCACAATGAGCAGTTCTTC.

The chain combines TRBV7-8 with TRBJ2-2; D unresolved. Trimming removed 1 base from V and 4 bases from J, with 7 bases in between. CDR3 length: 14 amino acids. Germline CDR1 is SGHVS and CDR2 is FQNEAQ. In DNA form, the CDR3 reads TGTGCCAGCAGCTTAGGTCACGCCACCGGGGAGCTGTTTTTT. The encoded protein is CASSLGHATGELFF.

The chain has TRBV7-9 and TRBJ1-3; unclear D gene. The V gene lost 3 bases and the J gene lost 0 bases, with 6 bases spanning the gap. This CDR3 spans 14 amino acids. Germline loops: CDR1 SEHNR, CDR2 FQNEAQ (reference sequence). Here the CDR3 DNA reads TGTGCCAGCAGCTTGGTGGTCTCTGGAAACACCATATATTTT. This gives the protein CASSLVVSGNTIYF.

V gene TRBV7-9 combines with J gene TRBJ2-5; 15 bases line up with TRBD2. The germline CDR1 and CDR2 sequences are SEHNR and FQNEAQ (reference sequence). With 5 bases clipped from V and 5 bases from J, the junction kept 0 bases outside the gene matches. The CDR3 has 14 amino acids. Written as DNA, the CDR3 is TGTGCCAGCAGCGGGACTAGCGGGAGGGAGACCCAGTACTTC. This gives the protein CASSGTSGRETQYF.

CDR3 bases: TGTGCTAGTGGACTTAGCGGGAGCCCCGCAGATACGCAGTATTTT. Protein: CASGLSGSPADTQYF. This chain uses TRBV12-5 with TRBJ2-3; 9 bases are a match to TRBD2. The V segment lost 6 bases and the J segment 4 bases; nucleotides outside the gene matches: 8. CDR3 size: 15 residues. In germline, CDR1 is LGHNT, CDR2 FRNRAP.

The V call is TRBV19, the J call TRBJ1-1; perhaps TRBD1 as D (6 bases). This CDR3 has 14 residues. V dropped 6 bases and J dropped 5 bases, with 16 bases sitting between them. The germline CDR1 and CDR2 sequences are LNHDA and SQIVND (reference sequence). CDR3 bases: TGTGCCAGTAGACGGGACATAAGGAATACTGAAGCTTTCTTT. Translated, it gives CASRRDIRNTEAFF.

This chain uses TRBV6-5 with TRBJ2-1; D is ambiguous. In germline, CDR1 is MNHEY, CDR2 SVGAGI. V shed 5 bases and J shed 6 bases, with 17 bases lying between them. The CDR3 loop spans 15 amino acids. DNA for the CDR3: TGTGCCAGCAGTCTCTCTGAGACTGGCGCCAATGAGCAGTTCTTC. Its protein is CASSLSETGANEQFF.

The rearrangement uses TRBV5-4 and TRBJ2-5; tentatively, D is TRBD2 (5 bases). Germline loops: CDR1 SGHNT, CDR2 YYREEE (reference sequence). Trimming cost V 5 bases and J 0 bases, with 8 bases left between them. The CDR3 covers 13 residues. CDR3: CASSAGYQETQYF. CDR3 bases: TGTGCCAGCAGTGCGGGTTACCAAGAGACCCAGTACTTC.

The chain couples TRBV29-1 to TRBJ2-1; weak D call: TRBD2 (5 bases). The CDR3 runs to 15 residues. V lost 0 bases and J lost 0, with 9 bases in between. In germline, CDR1 is SQVTM, CDR2 ANQGSEA. The CDR3: CSVEETGSSYNEQFF. CDR3 bases: TGCAGCGTTGAAGAAACGGGGAGCTCCTACAATGAGCAGTTCTTC.

This sequence joins TRBV10-1 and TRBJ2-7, with D tentatively TRBD1 or TRBD2 (5 bases each). V was shortened by 8 bases and J by 0 bases, with 14 bases between the two germline ends. The CDR3 sequence is 14 residues long. Germline loops: CDR1 WNHNN, CDR2 SYGVQD (reference sequence). This CDR3 reads CASSRDGSSYEQYF. CDR3 DNA: TGCGCCAGCTCCCGGGACGGTAGCTCCTACGAGCAGTACTTC.

The V gene is TRBV27, the J gene TRBJ1-2; 7 bases map to TRBD1. CDR1 is MNHEY and CDR2 is SMNVEV in the germline V gene (reference sequence). V shed 5 bases, J shed 6 bases, and the junction held 3 bases outside the gene matches. The CDR3 runs to 12 residues. For the CDR3, the DNA is TGTGCCAGCAGTCAGACAGGGAATGGCTACACCTTC. Its protein product is CASSQTGNGYTF.

This clone was counted once. The chain is built from TRBV19 and TRBJ2-1; D gene ambiguous. Trimming cost V 6 bases and J 5 bases, with 14 bases left between them. Germline lookup yields CDR1 LNHDA and CDR2 SQIVND (reference sequence). The length of the CDR3 is 14 residues. In DNA, the CDR3 is TGTGCCAGTAGCGCTGGGTCCCGAAACAATGAGCAGTTCTTC. It specifies CASSAGSRNNEQFF.

This clone was detected only once. The J gene is TRBJ2-1, the V gene TRBV7-9, with 9 bases matching TRBD2. J lost 9 bases, V lost 7 bases, and 10 bases had no gene match. There are 14 residues in the CDR3. CDR1 and CDR2 (germline): SEHNR, FQNEAQ (reference sequence). DNA of the CDR3: TGTGCCAGCATGAGCGGGAGGCCTACCACTGAGCAGTTCTTC. This sequence encodes CASMSGRPTTEQFF.

The gene calls are TRBV7-9 and TRBJ2-1, with TRBD2 matching 7 bases. CDR3 size: 15 residues. The junction had 7 bases not matched to a gene; V was cut back by 3 bases and J by 5 bases. Germline V gene sequence: CDR1 SEHNR, CDR2 FQNEAQ (reference sequence). The CDR3 DNA reads as TGTGCCAGCAGCTTTCGGACTAGTTGGGACAATGAGCAGTTCTTC. Its protein is CASSFRTSWDNEQFF.

This chain connects TRBV4-1 to TRBJ2-3; maybe TRBD1 (7 bases). Germline CDR1 and CDR2: MGHRA and YSYEKL. The CDR3 spans 14 residues. Trimming shortened V by 8 bases and J by 6 bases, and 18 bases separated the two germline ends. In DNA, the CDR3 is TGCGCCAGCTCCAGGGGGGTTTCTAAGGATACGCAGTATTTT. This translates into CASSRGVSKDTQYF.

J is TRBJ2-1 and V is TRBV14; the D gene is possibly TRBD2 (6 bases). CDR1 and CDR2 from the germline V gene are SGHDN and FVKESK. CDR3 length: 17 amino acids. Trimming removed 0 bases at V and 2 bases at J, with 14 bases between. The CDR3 spells CASSQDLGLITYNEQFF. The CDR3 DNA is TGTGCCAGCAGCCAAGATCTTGGACTAATTACCTACAATGAGCAGTTCTTC.

The V gene is TRBV29-1, the J gene TRBJ1-4; no reliable D call. The V gene's germline CDR1 is SQVTM and CDR2 ANQGSEA. The CDR3 loop spans 12 amino acids. V lost 3 bases and J lost 4, with 6 bases in between. CDR3 sequence (DNA): TGCAGCGTTGACACAAATAATGAAAAACTGTTTTTT. As protein: CSVDTNNEKLFF.

J is TRBJ2-7 and V is TRBV28; possibly TRBD2 for D (5 bases). V dropped 4 bases and J dropped 3 bases, with 22 bases sitting between them. CDR1 and CDR2 (germline): MDHEN, SYDVKM. The CDR3 is 17 amino acids. This chain's CDR3 is CASSYGNSPNVYYEQYF. In nucleotides, the CDR3 is TGTGCCAGCAGTTACGGGAACTCACCTAACGTCTACTACGAGCAGTACTTC.

The chain uses TRBV23-1 and TRBJ2-7; D is perhaps TRBD2 (5 bases). TRBV23-1 is an open reading frame whose function is uncertain. Deletions cut 0 bases from V and 2 bases from J, with 14 bases between. The CDR3 has 16 amino acids. CDR3 DNA sequence: TGCGCCAGCAGTCAATCATGGGAGCACGGCACCTACGAGCAGTACTTC. Translation gives CASSQSWEHGTYEQYF.

This sequence joins TRBV30 and TRBJ1-4; unclear D gene. In germline, CDR1 is GTSNPN, CDR2 SVGIG (reference sequence). Deletions cut 2 bases from V and 8 bases from J, with 9 bases between. The CDR3 loop spans 12 amino acids. In DNA form, the CDR3 reads TGTGCCTGGAGTCTCGGGGTCGAAAAACTGTTTTTT. It yields the protein CAWSLGVEKLFF.

The chain recombines TRBV29-1 with TRBJ2-1; perhaps TRBD1 as D (5 bases). Trimming stripped 7 bases from V and 9 bases from J, with 16 bases between. The length of the CDR3 is 12 residues. Germline V lookup: CDR1 SQVTM, CDR2 ANQGSEA. The CDR3 loop is CSANLDTVEQFF. The CDR3 bases are TGCAGCGCCAACCTGGACACAGTTGAGCAGTTCTTC.